The 21 T cell receptor beta chains listed next were all sequenced from one sample in a study of T-cell reconstitution after alpha-beta-depleted transplantation in children. Molecular barcoding with unique molecular identifiers was used for the TCRbeta library. TCRdb ran MiXCR on the PCR reads and lists one entry per CDR3 protein. The profile shows around 450,000 distinct CDR3 sequences, roughly a tenth of them singletons. This material consisted of PBMCs, taken before TCRalphabeta/CD19-depleted stem cell transplant. Source of these receptors: a child younger than 10 with inherited bone marrow failure, due to receive a stem cell transplant.

The V call is TRBV10-3, the J call TRBJ2-3, with 8 bases that match TRBD2. CDR1 is ENHRY, CDR2 SYGVKD, per germline. This CDR3 is 16 amino acids long. Unmatched junction bases numbered 8, after V lost 0 bases and J lost 6 bases. The CDR3 loop is CAISESTSGRPDTQYF. The CDR3 DNA reads TGTGCCATCAGTGAGTCGACCAGCGGGAGACCCGATACGCAGTATTTT.

This clonotype has ten or more counts. In DNA, the CDR3 is TGTGCCAGCAGCTTGGGAGGGACAGGGGACTATGGCTACACCTTC. Protein product: CASSLGGTGDYGYTF. This chain joins TRBV5-4 and TRBJ1-2; 10 nucleotides align to TRBD1. The CDR3 length is 15 residues. Germline loops: CDR1 SGHNT, CDR2 YYREEE (reference sequence). Trimming at V came to 0 bases and at J to 3 bases, leaving 2 bases not matched to a gene.

The rearrangement uses TRBV29-1 and TRBJ1-1; the match to TRBD1 covers 7 bases. The J segment lost 2 bases and the V segment lost 2 bases, leaving 2 bases of the junction unmatched. Per the germline V gene, CDR1 is SQVTM and CDR2 is ANQGSEA. The CDR3 covers 13 residues. The CDR3 loop is CSVEQGVNTEAFF. The CDR3 nucleotides read TGCAGCGTTGAACAGGGGGTTAACACTGAAGCTTTCTTT.

Comments on this clonotype: A junction boundary mismatches the germline segment, possibly from a read error. The gene calls are TRBV20-1 and TRBJ2-7; 10 bases are a match to TRBD2. This CDR3 has 17 residues. CDR1 and CDR2 (germline): DFQATT, SNEGSKA (reference sequence). The CDR3 spells CCASGWSGGESSYEQYF. The DNA of the CDR3 is TGCTGTGCTAGTGGATGGAGCGGGGGGGAGAGCTCCTACGAGCAGTACTTC.

V is TRBV27 and J is TRBJ2-7; D perhaps matches TRBD1 (5 bases). The CDR3 extends over 13 amino acids. V lost 6 bases to trimming and J lost 1 base, with 10 bases between them. The V gene's germline CDR1 is MNHEY and CDR2 SMNVEV (reference sequence). This CDR3 reads CASRWGNSYEQYF. In nucleotides, the CDR3 is TGTGCCAGCAGGTGGGGCAATTCCTACGAGCAGTACTTC.

There are many counts of this clonotype. V is TRBV24-1 and J is TRBJ1-5; D perhaps matches TRBD1 (5 bases). There are 14 residues in the CDR3. Germline CDR1 and CDR2: KGHDR and SFDVKD. V was trimmed by 6 bases and J by 1 base, leaving 9 bases between them. Here the CDR3 reads CATSPGASNQPQHF. The DNA of the CDR3 is TGTGCCACCAGTCCCGGGGCAAGCAATCAGCCCCAGCATTTT.

This clonotype was recorded many times. CDR3 protein: CASSYSSFLGLAAIDEQFF. Written as DNA, the CDR3 is TGTGCCAGCAGTTACTCGAGTTTTTTGGGACTAGCGGCGATCGATGAGCAGTTCTTC. This chain uses TRBV6-5 with TRBJ2-1, with TRBD2 matching 11 bases. V lost 0 bases to trimming and J lost 8 bases; unmatched junction nucleotides: 15. Germline V gene sequence: CDR1 MNHEY, CDR2 SVGAGI. CDR3 size: 19 residues.

Many counts were recorded for this clonotype. The genes are TRBV7-9 and TRBJ2-7; 8 bases are a match to TRBD1. Germline CDR1 is SEHNR and CDR2 is FQNEAQ (reference sequence). Trimming cost V 5 bases and J 3 bases; bases outside gene matches: 9. The CDR3 has 15 amino acids. CDR3 residues: CASSLGQGALYEQYF. In nucleotides, the CDR3 is TGTGCCAGCAGCCTAGGACAGGGAGCCCTCTACGAGCAGTACTTC.

The J gene is TRBJ2-7, the V gene TRBV4-2; 7 nucleotides line up with TRBD2. The CDR3 has 16 residues. The V gene's germline CDR1 is LGHNA and CDR2 YNFKEQ. V lost 3 bases to trimming and J lost 2 bases; unmatched junction nucleotides: 10. This CDR3 is CASSHPSGGTPYEQYF. In DNA, the CDR3 is TGTGCCAGCAGCCACCCCTCGGGGGGAACCCCCTACGAGCAGTACTTC.

This clonotype was found many times. J is TRBJ2-3 and V is TRBV7-2; tentative D call: TRBD1 (6 bases). Germline CDR1 SGHTA, CDR2 FQGNSA. Trimming removed 1 base from V and 2 bases from J, with 7 bases in between. CDR3 length: 14 amino acids. The CDR3 region has the DNA TGTGCCAGCAGCTTAGACAGGGCCACAGATACGCAGTATTTT. This codes for CASSLDRATDTQYF. The whole variable domain, filled in from reference TRBV7-2 and TRBJ2-3, reads GAGVSQSPSNKVTEKGKDVELRCDPISGHTALYWYRQSLGQGLEFLIYFQGNSAPDKSGLPSDRFSAERTGGSVSTLTIQRTQQEDSAVYLCASSLDRATDTQYFGPGTRLTVL.

This clonotype showed up just a few times. Here the CDR3 reads CASRSAQGAHEQYF. The CDR3 nucleotides are TGTGCCAGTAGGTCGGCACAGGGGGCCCACGAGCAGTACTTC. The chain couples TRBV19 to TRBJ2-7; TRBD1 agrees at 9 bases. The CDR3 spans 14 residues. V lost 6 bases, J lost 5 bases, and 8 bases stayed unmatched. Germline V gene sequence: CDR1 LNHDA, CDR2 SQIVND (reference sequence).

This clonotype came up many times. J is TRBJ2-1 and V is TRBV20-1; no definite D call. Trimming stripped 0 bases from V and 8 bases from J, with 8 bases between. The CDR3 has 12 residues. The germline gives CDR1 DFQATT, CDR2 SNEGSKA (reference sequence). CDR3 nucleotide sequence: TGCAGTGCTAGAGATCGTGGGGATGAGCAGTTCTTC. Protein: CSARDRGDEQFF.

This clonotype showed up many times. The chain combines TRBV5-1 with TRBJ2-2, with 9 bases matching TRBD2. J gave up 6 bases and V 3 bases, and 6 bases lay outside the gene matches. Germline-derived CDR1 and CDR2 are SGHRS and YFSETQ. CDR3 length: 15 amino acids. The DNA for the CDR3 is TGCGCCAGCAGCTGGGGACTAGCAGGGGCCGGGGAGCTGTTTTTT. As protein: CASSWGLAGAGELFF.

This clonotype appeared a few times. This chain connects TRBV7-9 to TRBJ1-1; 9 bases line up with TRBD1. The V gene's germline CDR1 is SEHNR and CDR2 FQNEAQ (reference sequence). This CDR3 region has 14 residues. Trimming at V came to 5 bases and at J to 6 bases, leaving 7 bases not matched to a gene. CDR3: CASSPGTGSSEAFF. The CDR3, as DNA: TGTGCCAGCAGCCCCGGGACAGGGAGTTCTGAAGCTTTCTTT.

This clonotype was observed at least ten times. The chain combines TRBV29-1 with TRBJ2-5, with D uncertain. Trimming removed 1 base from V and 5 bases from J, with 14 bases in between. CDR1 SQVTM and CDR2 ANQGSEA come from the germline V gene. This CDR3 contains 14 residues. The CDR3 sequence is CSVEGAGGRETQYF. CDR3 in DNA: TGCAGCGTTGAAGGCGCAGGTGGCCGGGAGACCCAGTACTTC.

The chain couples TRBV11-2 to TRBJ2-7; 9 bases are shared with TRBD2. The length of the CDR3 is 16 residues. Losses at the gene ends were 5 bases for V and 2 bases for J; bases not matched to a gene: 10. The germline CDR1 and CDR2 sequences are SGHAT and FQNNGV. The CDR3 coding sequence is TGTGCCAGCAGCCCCGGGGGTAGCGGGAGTACCTACGAGCAGTACTTC. As protein: CASSPGGSGSTYEQYF.

As concerns this clonotype: Given the absence of the conserved phenylalanine or tryptophan at the CDR3 end, a read error is likely. This chain links TRBV3-1 with TRBJ2-7; TRBD1 matches at 8 bases. Germline CDR1 is LGHDT and CDR2 is YNNKEL (reference sequence). This CDR3 is 15 amino acids long. V lost 2 bases, J lost 6 bases, and 9 bases stayed unmatched. The CDR3 region is CASSQPDRGALEQYC. CDR3 nucleotides: TGTGCCAGCAGCCAACCTGACAGGGGAGCCCTCGAGCAGTACTGC.

The chain uses TRBV4-3 and TRBJ2-2; D is unresolved. The CDR3 spans 17 residues. Per germline, CDR1 LGHNA and CDR2 YSLEER. V was cut by 0 bases and J by 5 bases, with 16 bases left in between. CDR3: CASSQEARTRKTGELFF. The CDR3 nucleotides are TGCGCCAGCAGCCAAGAGGCTCGGACCAGAAAAACCGGGGAGCTGTTTTTT.

At least ten counts were recorded for this clonotype. V is TRBV5-6 and J is TRBJ2-7, with a possible D match to TRBD1 (5 bases). Germline CDR1 reads SGHDT; CDR2 reads YYEEEE. Trimming took off 2 bases at V and 0 bases at J, with 12 bases between the two ends. The CDR3 spans 15 residues. CDR3 protein: CASSFWSGISYEQYF. CDR3 coding DNA: TGTGCCAGCAGCTTTTGGTCAGGGATCTCCTACGAGCAGTACTTC.

The sample holds many counts of this clonotype. The chain recombines TRBV29-1 with TRBJ1-5, with D possibly being TRBD1 (5 bases). Trimming stripped 6 bases from V and 3 bases from J, with 12 bases between. CDR1 SQVTM and CDR2 ANQGSEA come from the germline V gene. This CDR3 contains 13 residues. The CDR3 sequence: CSVGHKANQPQHF. DNA for the CDR3: TGCAGCGTCGGACACAAGGCCAATCAGCCCCAGCATTTT.

This clonotype appeared many times. This chain uses TRBV7-9 with TRBJ2-1; TRBD1 matches 7 bases. Germline V CDR1 and CDR2: SEHNR, FQNEAQ (reference sequence). V lost 6 bases and J lost 7; bases outside the gene matches: 0. CDR3 length: 11 residues. CDR3 sequence reads: CASRTGNEQFF. The DNA for the CDR3 is TGTGCCAGCAGGACAGGGAATGAGCAGTTCTTC.